A selection of T cell receptor beta chains follows, all from one sample in a study of cytomegalovirus exposure and HLA in healthy donors. Assay: immunoSEQ multiplex PCR; the TCRdb copy retains only in-frame clones and omits some. The data contain around 220,000 clones, around 88% of them singletons. The sequencing sample was made of PBMCs. These receptors were collected from a woman aged 18 to 35 in good health and CMV-seronegative. Both conserved end residues are part of each CDR3.

TRBV28	TRBJ2-1	CASGAGVAYNEQFF
TRBV9	TRBJ2-1	CASSAGTSGTTNEQFF
TRBV28	TRBJ2-7	CASSLSAGGYYEQYF
TRBV18	TRBJ1-5	CASSPKQGQPQHF
TRBV13	TRBJ2-1	CASSLGRGGEQFF
TRBV18	TRBJ2-5	CASSQGIEETQYF
TRBV4-1	TRBJ2-7	CASSQEGHPTYEQYF
TRBV15	TRBJ2-7	CATSRETSGEYEQYF
TRBV27	TRBJ2-7	CASSLRLAGFYEQYF
TRBV5-4	TRBJ1-4	CASSSTGGGEKLFF
TRBV2	TRBJ2-5	CASLRQTGGGETQYF
TRBV19	TRBJ2-7	CASSISNRAANSEQYF
TRBV20-1	TRBJ2-3	CSATSTDTQYF
TRBV19	TRBJ1-5	CASSMAFNQPQHF
TRBV5-1	TRBJ2-7	CASSRDSSLLADTYEQYF
TRBV5-6	TRBJ1-5	CASSLWAVPDQPQHF
TRBV6-5	TRBJ2-5	CASRDRNGETQYF
TRBV30	TRBJ2-1	CAWSSRRLNEQFF
TRBV28	TRBJ2-7	CASRLRDSPYEQYF
TRBV7-9	TRBJ2-3	CASSLSAGGSDTQYF
TRBV29-1	TRBJ2-7	CSVAPGQEGEQYF
TRBV5-1	TRBJ1-4	CASSADLRQGGKLFF